The 17 T cell receptor beta chains reported below all come from one sample, sequenced in a study of T cells in Graves' hyperthyroidism and ophthalmopathy. From RNA transcripts, TCR beta CDR3 regions were amplified. Primed by the HTBI set, a first-round RT-PCR was run on the TCR CDR3. TCRdb re-called the multiplex PCR reads through MiXCR, storing one row per CDR3 protein. The data show 300,000 to 400,000 distinct CDR3 sequences, with 21% seen just once and around 50% held by the top ten. The sequenced sample consisted of blood. The receptors were sampled from a woman in her forties or fifties with Graves' hyperthyroidism.

The chain is built from TRBV7-2 and TRBJ2-1, with D possibly TRBD2 on 7 matching bases. Germline V lookup: CDR1 SGHTA, CDR2 FQGNSA. The CDR3 has 16 amino acids. Trimming pared 5 bases from V and 6 bases from J, leaving 20 bases between. The CDR3 reads CASSPWGGGRSNEQFF. For the CDR3, the DNA is TGTGCCAGCAGCCCATGGGGGGGGGGCCGAAGCAATGAGCAGTTCTTC. Together with reference TRBV7-2 and TRBJ2-1, the CDR3 gives the full variable domain: GAGVSQSPSNKVTEKGKDVELRCDPISGHTALYWYRQSLGQGLEFLIYFQGNSAPDKSGLPSDRFSAERTGGSVSTLTIQRTQQEDSAVYLCASSPWGGGRSNEQFFGPGTRLTVL.

V and J are TRBV10-3 and TRBJ1-3; D remains ambiguous. CDR1 and CDR2 from the germline V gene are ENHRY and SYGVKD. V was trimmed by 5 bases and J by 1 base, leaving 3 bases between them. The CDR3 loop spans 12 amino acids. The chain's CDR3 is CAISTSGNTIYF. CDR3 nucleotides: TGTGCCATCAGTACGTCTGGAAACACCATATATTTT.

This clonotype came up a few times. The chain joins TRBV9 to TRBJ1-1; D call uncertain. Trimming took 1 base from V and 1 from J, leaving 5 bases between them. The CDR3 contains 13 residues. Per germline, CDR1 SGDLS and CDR2 YYNGEE. The CDR3 reads CASSVRANTEAFF. In DNA form, the CDR3 reads TGTGCCAGCAGCGTAAGGGCGAACACTGAAGCTTTCTTT.

This clonotype was counted at least ten times. This chain joins TRBV4-1 and TRBJ1-5, with a tentative D call TRBD1 (5 bases). Germline CDR1 and CDR2: MGHRA and YSYEKL. The germline V and J ends were trimmed by 5 bases and 5 bases, with 19 bases remaining between them. This CDR3 region has 16 residues. The CDR3 here is CASSAVAGWTDQPQHF. CDR3 nucleotides: TGCGCCAGCAGCGCGGTGGCAGGGTGGACGGATCAGCCCCAGCATTTT.

This clonotype has at least ten counts. The chain uses TRBV28 and TRBJ2-5; D tentatively fits TRBD1 or TRBD2 (5 bases each). CDR1 MDHEN and CDR2 SYDVKM come from the germline V gene. This CDR3 has 13 amino acids. V lost 4 bases, J lost 2 bases, and 8 bases lay in between. The CDR3, as DNA: TGTGCCAGCAGTTCCGGGACGCAAGAGACCCAGTACTTC. Its protein product is CASSSGTQETQYF.

This clonotype occurred many times. The V call is TRBV12-3 or TRBV12-4, the J call TRBJ2-3, with D perhaps matching TRBD1 (6 bases). Trimming removed 6 bases from V and 0 bases from J, with 25 bases in between. The CDR3 consists of 19 residues. The CDR3 bases are TGTGCCAGCAGACCAAGGGTTGGGCAGTCAGGGGCTAGCACAGATACGCAGTATTTT. Translation gives CASRPRVGQSGASTDTQYF.

The chain employs TRBV20-1 and TRBJ2-3; D remains ambiguous. V lost 5 bases and J lost 2, with 23 bases in between. Germline loops: CDR1 DFQATT, CDR2 SNEGSKA (reference sequence). The CDR3 sequence is 17 residues long. The CDR3 DNA reads as TGCAGTGCTCGCCTAGAACCGGCTTCCTCCTCCACAGATACGCAGTATTTT. The encoded protein is CSARLEPASSSTDTQYF.

The chain couples TRBV3-1 to TRBJ1-1; unclear D gene. Germline V gene lookup returns CDR1 LGHDT and CDR2 YNNKEL (reference sequence). The CDR3 is 14 amino acids. The ends were cut back, 0 bases at V and 3 bases at J, with 8 bases in the middle. The CDR3 sequence is CASSQESRYTEAFF. The CDR3 nucleotides read TGTGCCAGCAGCCAAGAATCCCGCTACACTGAAGCTTTCTTT.

This clonotype was seen at least ten times. V is TRBV28 and J is TRBJ1-5; D may be TRBD1 (5 bases). Deletions cut 8 bases from V and 7 bases from J, with 9 bases between. The CDR3 is 11 amino acids. Germline lookup yields CDR1 MDHEN and CDR2 SYDVKM. The CDR3, as DNA: TGTGCCAGCGGGGCAGGACAGCCCCAGCATTTT. It codes for CASGAGQPQHF.

This chain links TRBV30 with TRBJ1-2; the match to TRBD1 covers 7 bases. With V trimmed by 2 bases and J by 6 bases, 3 bases remained unmatched. The CDR3 totals 12 residues. The germline V gene encodes CDR1 GTSNPN and CDR2 SVGIG (reference sequence). This CDR3 reads CAWSRDSNGYTF. CDR3 in DNA: TGTGCCTGGAGTAGGGACAGCAATGGCTACACCTTC.

This clonotype has just a few counts. Here the CDR3 reads CASSLWAREADTQYF. CDR3 DNA sequence: TGTGCCAGCAGCCTTTGGGCTAGGGAGGCAGATACGCAGTATTTT. J is TRBJ2-3 and V is TRBV3-1; tentative D call: TRBD2 (6 bases). The CDR3 spans 15 residues. Germline lookup yields CDR1 LGHDT and CDR2 YNNKEL (reference sequence). The V end was cut by 4 bases, the J end by 4 bases, with 15 bases between.

This rearrangement joins TRBV27 to TRBJ1-5; D possibly corresponds to TRBD1 (5 bases). The CDR3 is made up of 13 amino acids. V lost 4 bases and J 5 bases, leaving 9 bases between the germline ends. Looked up from germline, CDR1 is MNHEY and CDR2 is SMNVEV (reference sequence). CDR3 sequence: CASSWGRDQPQHF. CDR3 DNA sequence: TGTGCCAGCAGTTGGGGACGGGATCAGCCCCAGCATTTT.

There are many counts of this clonotype. The V and J genes are TRBV10-3 and TRBJ1-6; TRBD1 matches at 8 bases. This CDR3 is 16 amino acids long. J was trimmed by 3 bases and V by 2 bases; bases with no gene match: 3. Germline V gene lookup returns CDR1 ENHRY and CDR2 SYGVKD. The CDR3 DNA reads TGTGCCATCAGTGAGGGACAGGGATTCTATAATTCACCCCTCCACTTT. Amino acids: CAISEGQGFYNSPLHF.

Notes on this clonotype: A much larger clone lies a single base off, so this may be a read error. The gene calls are TRBV2 and TRBJ2-7; 7 bases agree with TRBD1. This CDR3 contains 13 residues. Trimming removed 4 bases from V and 3 bases from J; junction bases left unmatched: 3. Germline assignment: CDR1 SNHLY and CDR2 FYNNEI. In DNA form, the CDR3 reads TGTGCCAGCAGTGGGGACAGTTGCTACGAGCAGTACTTC. Translating gives CASSGDSCYEQYF.

V gene TRBV11-2 combines with J gene TRBJ1-2, with D perhaps matching TRBD1 (6 bases). V lost 0 bases and J 3 bases, leaving 11 bases between the germline ends. The CDR3 contains 15 residues. CDR1 and CDR2 from the germline V gene are SGHAT and FQNNGV. Here the CDR3 reads CASSLDTQGYYGYTF. In nucleotides, the CDR3 is TGTGCCAGCAGCTTAGATACACAGGGCTACTATGGCTACACCTTC.

Details on this clonotype: Given a much more abundant clone one base away, this may be a read error. V gene TRBV13 combines with J gene TRBJ2-4, with D uncertain. The CDR3 runs to 14 residues. Germline CDR1 and CDR2: PRHDT and FYEKMQ (reference sequence). V was trimmed by 5 bases and J by 2 bases, leaving 10 bases between them. The CDR3 reads CASSAALSKNIQYF. For the CDR3, the DNA is TGTGCCAGCAGCGCCGCCCTTTCCAAAAACATTCAGTACTTC.

This clonotype occurred many times. This chain connects TRBV28 to TRBJ2-3; D perhaps matches TRBD2 (5 bases). The CDR3 loop spans 14 amino acids. Trimming removed 6 bases at V and 5 bases at J, with 15 bases between. In germline, CDR1 is MDHEN, CDR2 SYDVKM. The CDR3 loop is CASSPRGVGDTQYF. CDR3 sequence (DNA): TGTGCCAGCAGCCCCCGGGGAGTCGGAGATACGCAGTATTTT.